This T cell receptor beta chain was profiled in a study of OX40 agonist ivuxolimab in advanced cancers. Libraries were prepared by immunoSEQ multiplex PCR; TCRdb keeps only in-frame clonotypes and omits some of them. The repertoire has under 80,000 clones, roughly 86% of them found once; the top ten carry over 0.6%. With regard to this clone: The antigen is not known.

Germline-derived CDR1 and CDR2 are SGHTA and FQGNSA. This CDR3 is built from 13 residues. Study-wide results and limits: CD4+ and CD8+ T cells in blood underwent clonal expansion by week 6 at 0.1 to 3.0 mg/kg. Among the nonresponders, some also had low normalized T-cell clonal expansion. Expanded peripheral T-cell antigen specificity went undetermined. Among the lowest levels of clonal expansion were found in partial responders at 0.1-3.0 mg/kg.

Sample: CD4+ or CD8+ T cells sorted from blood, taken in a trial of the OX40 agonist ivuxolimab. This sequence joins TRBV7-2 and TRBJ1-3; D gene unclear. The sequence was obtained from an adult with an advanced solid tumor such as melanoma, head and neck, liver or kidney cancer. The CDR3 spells CSSGPLAGNTIYF. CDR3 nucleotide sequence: TGTTCCTCGGGCCCTCTGGCTGGAAACACCATATATTTT.